Each of the 21 T cell receptor beta chains below was sequenced from the same sample in a study of blood T cells in healthy people across ages. Together with a sample-barcoded 5' primer, a J-beta primer mix was included in a second PCR lasting about 7 to 11 cycles. TCRdb ran MiXCR on the 5' RACE reads and lists one entry per CDR3 protein. This sample has 790,000 or so distinct CDR3 sequences; around 50% occur once, and the top ten carry roughly 24%. Sequenced: blood. The receptors were gathered from a man aged 40-50 years in good health.

V is TRBV5-6 and J is TRBJ1-1; TRBD1 matches 8 bases. With 4 bases clipped from V and 5 bases from J, the junction kept 34 bases outside the gene matches. The CDR3 consists of 23 residues. Germline CDR1 and CDR2: SGHDT and YYEEEE. CDR3 residues: CASSRRDPGQAANPRISSTEAFF. The CDR3 DNA reads TGTGCCAGCAGCCGACGCGATCCGGGACAGGCGGCGAACCCTCGAATTTCTTCAACTGAAGCTTTCTTT.

V and J are TRBV20-1 and TRBJ2-7; TRBD2 is a possible D gene (6 bases). Germline V CDR1 and CDR2: DFQATT, SNEGSKA (reference sequence). The CDR3 loop spans 14 amino acids. V lost 0 bases and J lost 0, with 9 bases in between. The CDR3 DNA sequence: TGCAGTGCTAGAGATTTAGCGGTCTCCTACGAGCAGTACTTC. It translates to CSARDLAVSYEQYF.

The V and J genes are TRBV24-1 and TRBJ2-5; the match to TRBD1 covers 10 bases. The J call is doubtful: the DNA matches TRBJ2-7 better. The germline V gene has CDR1 KGHDR and CDR2 SFDVKD. The CDR3 is 16 amino acids. CDR3 sequence reads: CATSDLPGQGRDEQYF. The CDR3 DNA follows: TGTGCCACCAGTGATTTACCGGGACAGGGGAGGGACGAGCAGTACTTC.

The chain links TRBV12-3 or TRBV12-4 to TRBJ2-6; D is unclear. The CDR3 has 15 residues. Trimming pared 2 bases from V and 3 bases from J, leaving 8 bases between. CDR3 region: CASSLNSVGANVLTF. CDR3 nucleotide sequence: TGTGCCAGCAGTTTAAACTCCGTTGGGGCCAACGTCCTGACTTTC.

V usage is TRBV12-3 or TRBV12-4 and J usage is TRBJ2-3, with 7 nucleotides matching TRBD2. The CDR3 is 14 residues long. The trim removed 6 bases at V and 8 bases at J, leaving 11 bases unmatched. CDR3 region: CASSTGVSGGTQYF. CDR3 sequence (DNA): TGTGCCAGCAGCACCGGGGTCTCGGGGGGTACGCAGTATTTT.

On this clonotype: Relative to the germline gene, one junction end is altered; a read error may explain this. The CDR3 DNA is TGCAGTGCTAATAATCAGGGCCATAACTATGGCTATACCTTC. This sequence encodes CSANNQGHNYGYTF. This chain joins TRBV20-1 and TRBJ1-2; D perhaps matches TRBD1 (5 bases). Germline CDR1 and CDR2: DFQATT and SNEGSKA (reference sequence). This CDR3 region has 14 residues.

This chain links TRBV20-1 with TRBJ1-2; D not certain. This CDR3 contains 12 residues. Germline lookup yields CDR1 DFQATT and CDR2 SNEGSKA (reference sequence). Trimming removed 0 bases at V and 10 bases at J, with 12 bases between. The CDR3 loop is CSARDRVHIYTF. CDR3 bases: TGCAGTGCTAGAGACAGAGTCCACATCTACACCTTC.

V gene TRBV6-2 or TRBV6-3 combines with J gene TRBJ2-2; D uncertain. The CDR3 contains 13 residues. Germline lookup yields CDR1 MNHEY and CDR2 SVGEGT. The V gene lost 5 bases and the J gene lost 7 bases, with 11 bases spanning the gap. The CDR3 DNA sequence: TGTGCCAGCAGTGACTTCGACGTCGGGGAGCTGTTTTTT. Encoded protein: CASSDFDVGELFF.

The rearrangement links TRBV7-2 to TRBJ1-5; no firm D call. Germline V gives CDR1 SGHTA, CDR2 FQGNSA. The CDR3 consists of 14 residues. V gave up 5 bases and J gave up 1 base, with 9 bases separating them. This chain's CDR3 is CASSHSRSNQPQHF. CDR3 nucleotide sequence: TGTGCCAGCAGCCACTCAAGGAGCAATCAGCCCCAGCATTTT.

As for this clonotype: Since a much larger clone is just one base distant, this may be a read error. The chain couples TRBV28 to TRBJ2-7; TRBD1 aligns across 7 bases. CDR3 length: 15 residues. Germline V gene lookup returns CDR1 MDHEN and CDR2 SYDVKM. Germline trimming cut 7 bases from V and 0 bases from J; bases unmatched to any gene: 9. CDR3 residues: CASTRGGDSSYEQYF. CDR3 nucleotide sequence: TGTGCCAGCACTCGGGGTGGGGACAGCTCCTACGAGCAGTACTTC.

This clonotype was counted a few times. The chain couples TRBV27 to TRBJ2-5; D is uncertain. The germline gives CDR1 MNHEY, CDR2 SMNVEV (reference sequence). The CDR3 spans 13 residues. The V end lost 4 bases, the J end lost 5 bases, and 11 bases lay between the germline ends. CDR3 residues: CASSSVDRETQYF. The CDR3 nucleotides are TGTGCCAGCAGTTCCGTAGACCGGGAGACCCAGTACTTC.

This clonotype turned up a few times. V is TRBV6-5 and J is TRBJ2-1; D might be TRBD1 (6 bases). V was trimmed by 5 bases and J by 5 bases, leaving 16 bases between them. CDR1 MNHEY and CDR2 SVGAGI come from the germline V gene. The CDR3 runs to 15 residues. As DNA, the CDR3 is TGTGCCAGCAGTGGGTACTCCCAGGGGAACAATGAGCAGTTCTTC. Protein sequence: CASSGYSQGNNEQFF.

The chain is built from TRBV7-2 and TRBJ2-5; TRBD2 matches 14 bases. V dropped 2 bases and J dropped 5; count of bases not matched to a gene: 7. This CDR3 has 17 residues. CDR1 and CDR2 (germline): SGHTA, FQGNSA. Here the CDR3 reads CASSLNAGLAGVETQYF. CDR3 DNA: TGTGCCAGCAGCTTAAACGCGGGACTAGCGGGGGTGGAGACCCAGTACTTC.

The rearrangement joins TRBV7-2 to TRBJ1-5, with TRBD1 as a possible D gene (5 bases). The CDR3 is made up of 13 amino acids. Germline V gene sequence: CDR1 SGHTA, CDR2 FQGNSA. V was pared by 4 bases and J by 7 bases, with 11 bases between. The CDR3 sequence: CASSSSGRQPQHF. DNA of the CDR3: TGTGCCAGCAGCTCCTCAGGGAGGCAGCCCCAGCATTTT. Full variable domain (rest looked up from reference TRBV7-2 and TRBJ1-5): GAGVSQSPSNKVTEKGKDVELRCDPISGHTALYWYRQSLGQGLEFLIYFQGNSAPDKSGLPSDRFSAERTGGSVSTLTIQRTQQEDSAVYLCASSSSGRQPQHFGDGTRLSIL.

The chain uses TRBV7-9 and TRBJ2-5, with 9 positions matching TRBD1. V shed 10 bases and J 0 bases; nucleotides not matched to a gene: 9. Germline V gene sequence: CDR1 SEHNR, CDR2 FQNEAQ (reference sequence). CDR3 size: 15 residues. The CDR3 DNA reads TGTGCCAAGGGACAGGGAGATTCCCACCAAGAGACCCAGTACTTC. Protein: CAKGQGDSHQETQYF.

The chain couples TRBV6-2 or TRBV6-3 to TRBJ1-4; no definite D call. Trimming shortened V by 5 bases and J by 8 bases, and 27 bases separated the two germline ends. CDR3 length: 18 residues. Germline V gene sequence: CDR1 MNHEY, CDR2 SVGEGT. CDR3 region: CASSPPARVGPAKEKLFF. CDR3 in DNA: TGTGCCAGCAGTCCACCGGCGCGGGTTGGGCCGGCAAAGGAAAAACTGTTTTTT.

This sequence joins TRBV29-1 and TRBJ2-1; D possibly corresponds to TRBD1 (6 bases). Germline CDR1 reads SQVTM; CDR2 reads ANQGSEA. With 3 bases removed from V and 0 bases from J, the gap between germline ends came to 12 bases. The CDR3 covers 15 residues. This CDR3 is CSVDGGAGSYNEQFF. The CDR3 bases are TGCAGCGTTGATGGGGGCGCTGGCTCCTACAATGAGCAGTTCTTC.

This chain joins TRBV6-1 and TRBJ1-5, with D perhaps matching TRBD1 (6 bases). In germline, CDR1 is MNHNS, CDR2 SASEGT. The V end was cut by 1 base, the J end by 3 bases, with 10 bases between. This CDR3 is built from 15 residues. For the CDR3, the DNA is TGTGCCAGCAGTGAAGGGGGGCCACCCAATCAGCCCCAGCATTTT. Its protein product is CASSEGGPPNQPQHF.

The chain carries TRBV4-2 and TRBJ1-4; possibly TRBD1 for D (6 bases). Germline loops: CDR1 LGHNA, CDR2 YNFKEQ. The CDR3 spans 16 residues. The ends were cut back, 0 bases at V and 7 bases at J, with 15 bases in the middle. CDR3 protein: CASSQDPIRGGEKLFF. The CDR3 DNA follows: TGTGCCAGCAGCCAAGACCCCATAAGAGGGGGTGAAAAACTGTTTTTT.

Here the CDR3 reads CASLNSLRGGYEQYF. The CDR3 DNA is TGTGCCAGCTTAAATAGTTTGCGGGGGGGCTACGAGCAGTACTTC. The chain links TRBV28 to TRBJ2-7; 9 bases fit TRBD2. Germline assignment: CDR1 MDHEN and CDR2 SYDVKM. The CDR3 is 15 amino acids. V trimming: 8 bases; J trimming: 3 bases; junction bases outside the gene matches: 11.

In its sample, this clonotype was seen once. The chain employs TRBV5-1 and TRBJ2-1; possibly TRBD2 for D (6 bases). The V and J ends lost 2 bases and 1 base respectively, with 10 bases between them. The CDR3 runs to 15 residues. Germline V CDR1 and CDR2: SGHRS, YFSETQ. The CDR3 bases are TGCGCCAGCAGCTTAAACGGGGGTTCCTACAATGAGCAGTTCTTC. Its translation is CASSLNGGSYNEQFF.